A single sample gave rise to the 25 T cell receptor beta chains below, sequenced in a study of OX40 agonist ivuxolimab in advanced cancers. The data were produced by immunoSEQ multiplex PCR, yet TCRdb's version contains in-frame clones alone and is incomplete. Among about 69,000 clones listed, 90% were seen once. Sequenced here: CD4+ or CD8+ T cells sorted from blood, sampled in a trial of the OX40 agonist ivuxolimab. These receptors were taken from an adult with an advanced solid tumor such as melanoma, head and neck, liver or kidney cancer.

The chain couples TRBV5-1 to TRBJ1-2, with TRBD1 as a possible D gene (5 bases). The CDR3 is 12 amino acids. Germline loops: CDR1 SGHRS, CDR2 YFSETQ. V was cut by 4 bases and J by 8 bases, with 12 bases left in between. The CDR3 region is CASSRDGLGYTF. The CDR3 DNA sequence: TGCGCCAGCAGCAGGGACGGGTTGGGCTACACCTTC.

Concerning this clone itself: The same CDR3 also results from other DNA sequences found in this sample. The V and J genes are TRBV7-9 and TRBJ2-3; D remains ambiguous. V lost 2 bases, J lost 6 bases, and 6 bases lay in between. The CDR3 consists of 12 residues. Germline values: CDR1 SEHNR, CDR2 FQNEAQ (reference sequence). CDR3 amino acids: CASSLSSDTQYF. CDR3 DNA: TGTGCCAGCAGCTTATCGTCGGATACGCAGTATTTT.

The genes are TRBV5-1 and TRBJ1-1; D gene ambiguous. The V and J ends lost 1 base and 0 bases respectively, with 16 bases between them. Germline lookup yields CDR1 SGHRS and CDR2 YFSETQ. The CDR3 is 17 residues long. The CDR3 reads CASSLNSLAKLNTEAFF. Here the CDR3 DNA reads TGCGCCAGCAGCTTGAATTCGCTGGCAAAGTTGAACACTGAAGCTTTCTTT.

This sequence joins TRBV6-6 and TRBJ1-3; unclear D gene. Looked up from germline, CDR1 is MNHNY and CDR2 is SVGAGI (reference sequence). V was pared by 7 bases and J by 2 bases, with 3 bases between. This CDR3 has 11 amino acids. The CDR3 reads CASTPGNTIYF. The CDR3 DNA sequence: TGTGCCAGCACCCCTGGAAACACCATATATTTT.

This chain links TRBV7-2 with TRBJ1-5, with D perhaps matching TRBD1 (5 bases). The CDR3 has 16 amino acids. Germline V CDR1 and CDR2: SGHTA, FQGNSA. Trimming left V 1 base short and J 4 bases short, with 14 bases between. The CDR3: CASSLGPPGLNQPQHF. In nucleotides, the CDR3 is TGTGCCAGCAGCTTAGGCCCCCCGGGACTTAATCAGCCCCAGCATTTT.

The J gene is TRBJ1-3, the V gene TRBV5-1; a weak D match, TRBD1 (5 bases). Trimming stripped 4 bases from V and 6 bases from J, with 11 bases between. Germline loops: CDR1 SGHRS, CDR2 YFSETQ. The CDR3 totals 13 residues. CDR3 DNA: TGCGCCAGCAGCAAAGGGGCTGCAAACACCATATATTTT. As protein: CASSKGAANTIYF.

This chain joins TRBV7-8 and TRBJ2-1; TRBD1 might be the D (6 bases). This CDR3 comprises 16 residues. The V gene lost 1 base and the J gene lost 7 bases, with 17 bases spanning the gap. Germline V gene sequence: CDR1 SGHVS, CDR2 FQNEAQ. The CDR3 coding sequence is TGTGCCAGCAGCTTAGTGGAAGGGGGTAGTACGAATGAGCAGTTCTTC. Its protein product is CASSLVEGGSTNEQFF.

The chain uses TRBV4-3 and TRBJ1-2; D is perhaps TRBD1 (5 bases). The CDR3 contains 16 residues. The germline gives CDR1 LGHNA, CDR2 YSLEER. V lost 0 bases, J lost 5 bases, and 16 bases lay in between. CDR3 DNA: TGCGCCAGCAGCCAAGAACCGGGACGGGGAATTTATGGCTACACCTTC. Translating it yields CASSQEPGRGIYGYTF.

A single count supports this clone. The gene calls are TRBV15 and TRBJ2-3; 12 bases are shared with TRBD2. Germline values: CDR1 LNHNV, CDR2 YYDKDF (reference sequence). This CDR3 is 23 amino acids long. Trimming cost V 0 bases and J 0 bases; bases outside gene matches: 19. The CDR3 coding sequence is TGTGCCACCAGCAGAGATCGGCTGAAGGGGCTAGCGGGAGGGCTACTAAGCACAGATACGCAGTATTTT. Protein sequence: CATSRDRLKGLAGGLLSTDTQYF.

V is TRBV5-4 and J is TRBJ2-2; 11 positions match TRBD1. The CDR3 spans 16 residues. The V gene end was trimmed by 0 bases and the J gene end by 7 bases; junction bases not matched to a gene: 5. Germline V gene data show CDR1 as SGHNT and CDR2 as YYREEE (reference sequence). CDR3 amino acids: CASSLGGQGDIGELFF. Written as DNA, the CDR3 is TGTGCCAGCAGCTTGGGGGGACAGGGGGATATCGGGGAGCTGTTTTTT.

The chain uses TRBV4-2 and TRBJ1-5; no firm D call. V dropped 0 bases and J dropped 3 bases, with 12 bases sitting between them. The CDR3 length is 16 residues. Germline V gives CDR1 LGHNA, CDR2 YNFKEQ. CDR3 in amino acids: CASSQDPRLYNQPQHF. CDR3 bases: TGTGCCAGCAGCCAAGACCCCCGACTCTACAATCAGCCCCAGCATTTT.

CDR3 in amino acids: CASSSRLAGGYEQYF. The CDR3 nucleotides are TGTGCCAGCAGCTCCCGACTAGCGGGAGGCTACGAGCAGTACTTC. The V call is TRBV11-2, the J call TRBJ2-7; 13 bases line up with TRBD2. CDR3 length: 15 amino acids. V lost 4 bases and J lost 3; bases outside the gene matches: 3. Germline V gene sequence: CDR1 SGHAT, CDR2 FQNNGV.

V usage is TRBV20-1 and J usage is TRBJ2-7; D gene uncertain. The CDR3 sequence is 10 residues long. The V and J ends lost 4 bases and 5 bases respectively, with 6 bases between them. CDR1 and CDR2 from the germline V gene are DFQATT and SNEGSKA (reference sequence). The CDR3 coding sequence is TGCAGTGCTATAGGAAACGAGCAGTACTTC. Its translation: CSAIGNEQYF.

The count of this clone is one. V and J are TRBV28 and TRBJ2-1; 9 positions agree with TRBD2. The CDR3 spans 15 residues. J was trimmed by 4 bases and V by 7 bases; bases with no gene match: 8. The germline gives CDR1 MDHEN, CDR2 SYDVKM. CDR3 region: CASTPGTSSYNEQFF. CDR3 bases: TGTGCCAGCACTCCCGGGACTAGCTCTTACAATGAGCAGTTCTTC. Drawing the rest from reference TRBV28 and TRBJ2-1, the complete variable domain is DVKVTQSSRYLVKRTGEKVFLECVQDMDHENMFWYRQDPGLGLRLIYFSYDVKMKEKGDIPEGYSVSREKKERFSLILESASTNQTSMYLCASTPGTSSYNEQFFGPGTRLTVL.

This chain connects TRBV6-5 to TRBJ2-7; 10 nucleotides align to TRBD1. Germline-derived CDR1 and CDR2 are MNHEY and SVGAGI. CDR3 size: 12 residues. The V segment lost 5 bases and the J segment 8 bases; nucleotides outside the gene matches: 3. DNA for the CDR3: TGTGCCAGCAGTGACAGGGGGCCCAAGCAGTACTTC. Translated: CASSDRGPKQYF.

This clone was observed once. The CDR3 DNA follows: TGCGCCAGCAGCTTGTTTCGGGGGGCCGCTGAAGCTTTCTTT. Protein product: CASSLFRGAAEAFF. The chain employs TRBV5-1 and TRBJ1-1; the D gene is possibly TRBD1 (6 bases). CDR3 length: 14 residues. Trimming took 1 base from V and 6 from J, leaving 13 bases between them. CDR1 is SGHRS, CDR2 YFSETQ, per germline.

Worth noting for this clone: Additional DNA sequences in this sample encode the identical CDR3. This chain's CDR3 is CASSPSGRQAEAFF. DNA of the CDR3: TGTGCCAGCAGCCCGTCAGGTCGCCAGGCTGAAGCTTTCTTT. The chain carries TRBV5-4 and TRBJ1-1; no reliable D call. The V end lost 4 bases, the J end lost 6 bases, and 16 bases lay between the germline ends. The CDR3 sequence is 14 residues long. The V gene's germline CDR1 is SGHNT and CDR2 YYREEE (reference sequence).

The V gene is TRBV28, the J gene TRBJ2-5; perhaps TRBD2 as D (5 bases). Germline CDR1 reads MDHEN; CDR2 reads SYDVKM. Trimming stripped 6 bases from V and 5 bases from J, with 13 bases between. The CDR3 covers 13 residues. The CDR3 DNA reads as TGTGCCAGCAGAGCGGACCATAGCGAGACCCAGTACTTC. Encoded protein: CASRADHSETQYF. Full variable domain (rest looked up from reference TRBV28 and TRBJ2-5): DVKVTQSSRYLVKRTGEKVFLECVQDMDHENMFWYRQDPGLGLRLIYFSYDVKMKEKGDIPEGYSVSREKKERFSLILESASTNQTSMYLCASRADHSETQYFGPGTRLLVL.

The chain has TRBV28 and TRBJ2-1; TRBD1 is a possible D gene (6 bases). The CDR3 is 16 residues long. Germline loops: CDR1 MDHEN, CDR2 SYDVKM. The V end lost 4 bases, the J end lost 6 bases, and 19 bases lay between the germline ends. CDR3 in amino acids: CASSSAGDRSSNEQFF. Here the CDR3 DNA reads TGTGCCAGCAGTTCCGCAGGGGATCGGAGTTCCAATGAGCAGTTCTTC. The whole variable domain, filled in from reference TRBV28 and TRBJ2-1, reads DVKVTQSSRYLVKRTGEKVFLECVQDMDHENMFWYRQDPGLGLRLIYFSYDVKMKEKGDIPEGYSVSREKKERFSLILESASTNQTSMYLCASSSAGDRSSNEQFFGPGTRLTVL.

The chain couples TRBV7-2 to TRBJ1-1; weak D call: TRBD1 (5 bases). Germline loops: CDR1 SGHTA, CDR2 FQGNSA. The CDR3 consists of 14 residues. Deletions cut 2 bases from V and 11 bases from J, with 18 bases between. The chain's CDR3 is CASSLFMGRVDAFF. In DNA form, the CDR3 reads TGTGCCAGCAGCTTATTCATGGGGCGGGTGGATGCTTTCTTT.

This rearrangement joins TRBV6-6 to TRBJ1-5; D remains unclear. V was trimmed by 6 bases and J by 3 bases, leaving 18 bases between them. Germline V lookup: CDR1 MNHNY, CDR2 SVGAGI (reference sequence). The CDR3 loop spans 16 amino acids. This CDR3 reads CASRTTGIGNNQPQHF. In DNA, the CDR3 is TGTGCCAGCAGGACAACGGGTATCGGAAACAATCAGCCCCAGCATTTT.

V usage is TRBV5-6 and J usage is TRBJ1-5; D may be TRBD1 (5 bases). V was pared by 4 bases and J by 2 bases, with 10 bases between. The CDR3 runs 14 residues. CDR1 is SGHDT, CDR2 YYEEEE, per germline. In nucleotides, the CDR3 is TGTGCCAGCAGCCCGGGGCTGCGCAATCAGCCCCAGCATTTT. Amino acid sequence: CASSPGLRNQPQHF.

The genes are TRBV4-3 and TRBJ2-7; D is perhaps TRBD2 (5 bases). This CDR3 is built from 13 residues. Trimming removed 3 bases from V and 5 bases from J, with 11 bases in between. Looked up from germline, CDR1 is LGHNA and CDR2 is YSLEER. In nucleotides, the CDR3 is TGCGCCAGCAGCCATGGTGAGAGGGACGAGCAGTACTTC. This gives the protein CASSHGERDEQYF.

This sequence joins TRBV5-8 and TRBJ1-2; D not resolved. Germline assignment: CDR1 SGHTS and CDR2 YDEGEE. The CDR3 is 13 residues long. V lost 4 bases, J lost 6 bases, and 13 bases lay in between. The CDR3 spells CASSNRAGDGYTF. The CDR3 DNA is TGTGCCAGCAGCAACCGGGCTGGAGATGGCTACACCTTC.

V and J are TRBV6-5 and TRBJ2-5; tentative D call: TRBD1 (5 bases). CDR1 is MNHEY, CDR2 SVGAGI, per germline. The germline V and J ends were trimmed by 2 bases and 2 bases, with 12 bases remaining between them. The CDR3 is made up of 15 amino acids. The CDR3 loop is CASSYAQGRQETQYF. CDR3 nucleotide sequence: TGTGCCAGCAGTTACGCGCAGGGTCGACAAGAGACCCAGTACTTC.